These 28 T cell receptor beta chains came from one sample sequenced in a study of T cells in Graves' hyperthyroidism and ophthalmopathy. Amplified regions were TCR beta CDR3 sequences from RNA transcripts. Carried out on the TCR CDR3, a first-round RT-PCR used the HTBI primer set. TCRdb used MiXCR to reprocess the multiplex PCR reads, holding one entry per CDR3 protein. The sample records about 420,000 distinct CDR3 sequences, 15% to 19% being singletons. The specimen sequenced was blood. The receptors derive from a woman aged 18-29 years with Graves' hyperthyroidism.

This chain joins TRBV20-1 and TRBJ2-7; unclear D gene. This CDR3 has 15 amino acids. Germline CDR1 is DFQATT and CDR2 is SNEGSKA (reference sequence). Trimming took 2 bases from V and 2 from J, leaving 16 bases between them. CDR3 DNA: TGCAGTGCTAGACCCGGGCACCGCGGAGCCTACGAGCAGTACTTC. Its protein is CSARPGHRGAYEQYF.

The table lists this clonotype with a few counts. The chain recombines TRBV12-3 or TRBV12-4 with TRBJ2-7; the D is unclear. V was clipped by 5 bases and J by 4 bases, with 21 bases between them. The CDR3 is 16 residues long. The CDR3 bases are TGTGCCAGCAGTATTCTTTCCCGGTCCACCGGATACGAGCAGTACTTC. Translating gives CASSILSRSTGYEQYF.

This clonotype has a handful of counts. The V call is TRBV5-1, the J call TRBJ2-1; 10 nucleotides align to TRBD2. CDR1 is SGHRS, CDR2 YFSETQ, per germline. V was clipped by 6 bases and J by 5 bases; unmatched bases: 11. This CDR3 spans 16 amino acids. The CDR3, as DNA: TGCGCCAGCACCCCGAGCGGGAGGGCATTCCACAATGAGCAGTTCTTC. Translating it yields CASTPSGRAFHNEQFF.

This clonotype was seen more than once but under ten times. The V and J genes are TRBV2 and TRBJ2-3; 7 positions match TRBD1. Trimming removed 7 bases from V and 5 bases from J; junction bases left unmatched: 9. The CDR3 contains 14 residues. In germline, CDR1 is SNHLY, CDR2 FYNNEI. The CDR3 loop reads CASMKGARKDTQYF. In DNA form, the CDR3 reads TGTGCCAGCATGAAGGGGGCCCGCAAAGATACGCAGTATTTT. Combining the CDR3 with reference TRBV2 and TRBJ2-3 gives the whole variable domain EPEVTQTPSHQVTQMGQEVILRCVPISNHLYFYWYRQILGQKVEFLVSFYNNEISEKSEIFDDQFSVERPDGSNFTLKIRSTKLEDSAMYFCASMKGARKDTQYFGPGTRLTVL.

For this clonotype: One junction end does not reproduce the germline sequence, and a read error may be involved. The chain has TRBV4-2 and TRBJ2-7; 9 bases align to TRBD2. This CDR3 contains 14 residues. Germline V gene sequence: CDR1 LGHNA, CDR2 YNFKEQ. The CDR3 DNA sequence: TGTGCCAGCAGCCCGACTAGCGGAAACTACGAGCAGTGCTTC. Its protein is CASSPTSGNYEQCF.

This clonotype appeared many times. This chain links TRBV20-1 with TRBJ2-3; the match to TRBD1 covers 7 bases. V trimming: 5 bases; J trimming: 1 base; junction bases outside the gene matches: 6. The CDR3 runs to 14 residues. CDR1 is DFQATT and CDR2 is SNEGSKA in the germline V gene (reference sequence). CDR3 nucleotide sequence: TGCAGTGCTCAGAGGGGGACAGGCACAGATACGCAGTATTTT. Protein product: CSAQRGTGTDTQYF.

In its sample, this clonotype was seen a few times. The V call is TRBV4-1, the J call TRBJ2-3, with a tentative D call TRBD2 (5 bases). The germline CDR1 and CDR2 sequences are MGHRA and YSYEKL. Trimming took 7 bases from V and 6 from J, leaving 20 bases between them. CDR3 length: 15 residues. The CDR3 bases are TGCGCCAGCACCTCCCTGGGGAAAACGGGGGATACGCAGTATTTT. It codes for CASTSLGKTGDTQYF.

This clonotype has only a few counts. The chain couples TRBV18 to TRBJ2-2, with 12 bases identical to TRBD1. This CDR3 spans 17 amino acids. The germline CDR1 and CDR2 sequences are KGHSH and LQKENI. V dropped 3 bases and J dropped 1; count of bases not matched to a gene: 3. CDR3 nucleotide sequence: TGTGCCAGCTCACCCCGGGACAGGGGGCAGAACACCGGGGAGCTGTTTTTT. As protein: CASSPRDRGQNTGELFF.

This clonotype has ten or more counts. The chain combines TRBV27 with TRBJ1-5; D gene ambiguous. This CDR3 contains 15 residues. The V end lost 2 bases, the J end lost 0 bases, and 8 bases lay between the germline ends. Germline V lookup: CDR1 MNHEY, CDR2 SMNVEV (reference sequence). Written as DNA, the CDR3 is TGTGCCAGCAGTTTAAGGTGGTATAGCAATCAGCCCCAGCATTTT. This codes for CASSLRWYSNQPQHF.

In this sample, this clonotype turned up a few times. This chain links TRBV14 with TRBJ1-1; a weak D match, TRBD1 (5 bases). Deletions cut 2 bases from V and 4 bases from J, with 11 bases between. Germline V gene sequence: CDR1 SGHDN, CDR2 FVKESK. This CDR3 spans 14 amino acids. CDR3 nucleotide sequence: TGTGCCAGCAGCCAAATTAGGGACCTCACTGAAGCTTTCTTT. Translating gives CASSQIRDLTEAFF.

In its sample, this clonotype was seen a few times. The CDR3 region is CASSYSGSRGRYEQYF. Written as DNA, the CDR3 is TGTGCCAGCAGTTACTCAGGGTCCAGGGGACGCTACGAGCAGTACTTC. The chain carries TRBV6-2 or TRBV6-3 and TRBJ2-7; perhaps TRBD1 as D (6 bases). The CDR3 sequence is 16 residues long. Per the germline V gene, CDR1 is MNHEY and CDR2 is SVGEGT. The V end lost 0 bases, the J end lost 3 bases, and 15 bases lay between the germline ends.

V is TRBV20-1 and J is TRBJ2-2, with D perhaps given as TRBD1 or TRBD2 (5 bases each). CDR1 is DFQATT and CDR2 is SNEGSKA in the germline V gene (reference sequence). The length of the CDR3 is 14 residues. With 3 bases removed from V and 0 bases from J, the gap between germline ends came to 8 bases. The CDR3 reads CSARGTTNTGELFF. CDR3 DNA sequence: TGCAGTGCTAGGGGGACGACGAACACCGGGGAGCTGTTTTTT.

This clonotype occurred many times. This chain connects TRBV10-3 to TRBJ2-5; D is unresolved. This CDR3 has 13 amino acids. The V end lost 4 bases, the J end lost 0 bases, and 6 bases lay between the germline ends. CDR1 is ENHRY and CDR2 is SYGVKD in the germline V gene. In DNA form, the CDR3 reads TGTGCCATCAGTGTGACGGACCAAGAGACCCAGTACTTC. Residues: CAISVTDQETQYF.

The rearrangement uses TRBV2 and TRBJ2-7; 7 nucleotides match TRBD1. The length of the CDR3 is 15 residues. With 5 bases clipped from V and 2 bases from J, the junction kept 9 bases outside the gene matches. Germline loops: CDR1 SNHLY, CDR2 FYNNEI. The CDR3 protein is CASSPYGTAPYEQYF. In DNA, the CDR3 is TGTGCCAGCAGTCCGTACGGGACAGCCCCCTACGAGCAGTACTTC.

Ten or more counts support this clonotype. The chain is built from TRBV27 and TRBJ1-2; D perhaps matches TRBD1 (6 bases). The ends were cut back, 0 bases at V and 7 bases at J, with 18 bases in the middle. Germline lookup yields CDR1 MNHEY and CDR2 SMNVEV (reference sequence). This CDR3 region has 16 residues. The chain's CDR3 is CASSLSPSRGRGGYTF. In DNA, the CDR3 is TGTGCCAGCAGTTTATCCCCTAGCAGGGGCAGGGGTGGCTACACCTTC.

This clonotype was seen many times. This sequence joins TRBV3-1 and TRBJ2-3; 7 nucleotides match TRBD2. The CDR3 is 16 amino acids. CDR1 and CDR2 (germline): LGHDT, YNNKEL (reference sequence). Unmatched junction bases numbered 10, after V lost 0 bases and J lost 7 bases. This CDR3 is CASSQERRERLNTQYF. CDR3 nucleotides: TGTGCCAGCAGCCAAGAAAGGCGGGAGAGATTAAATACGCAGTATTTT.

The CDR3 nucleotides read TGTGCCATCAGTGCGGGCAGGGATGAAAAACTGTTTTTT. Translated, it gives CAISAGRDEKLFF. This chain links TRBV10-3 with TRBJ1-4, with D perhaps TRBD1 (5 bases). The CDR3 loop spans 13 amino acids. CDR1 and CDR2 from the germline V gene are ENHRY and SYGVKD. Trimming stripped 4 bases from V and 6 bases from J, with 9 bases between.

In its sample, this clonotype was seen a few times. This rearrangement joins TRBV27 to TRBJ2-2; D may be TRBD1 (5 bases). V was trimmed by 6 bases and J by 7 bases, leaving 9 bases between them. Germline V gene sequence: CDR1 MNHEY, CDR2 SMNVEV (reference sequence). This CDR3 is 12 amino acids long. This chain's CDR3 is CASSTGGGELFF. DNA of the CDR3: TGTGCCAGCAGCACAGGCGGCGGGGAGCTGTTTTTT.

The J gene is TRBJ2-7, the V gene TRBV5-6; 7 nucleotides line up with TRBD1. The length of the CDR3 is 13 residues. Trimming removed 6 bases from V and 3 bases from J; junction bases left unmatched: 6. Per the germline V gene, CDR1 is SGHDT and CDR2 is YYEEEE. The CDR3 nucleotides are TGTGCCAGCAACATGGGACAGCGCTACGAGCAGTACTTC. Protein product: CASNMGQRYEQYF.

This clonotype has only a few counts. J is TRBJ1-3 and V is TRBV18, with no clear D. CDR1 and CDR2 from the germline V gene are KGHSH and LQKENI. V was trimmed by 0 bases and J by 2 bases, leaving 8 bases between them. CDR3 length: 15 residues. In DNA form, the CDR3 reads TGTGCCAGCTCACCACCGGTACTTACTGGAAACACCATATATTTT. Its translation is CASSPPVLTGNTIYF.

This sequence joins TRBV20-1 and TRBJ2-7, with 9 bases identical to TRBD2. The junction had 8 bases not matched to a gene; V was cut back by 6 bases and J by 2 bases. Per germline, CDR1 DFQATT and CDR2 SNEGSKA (reference sequence). The CDR3 contains 14 residues. CDR3 sequence: CSATPGLAAYEQYF. The CDR3 DNA follows: TGCAGTGCCACCCCGGGACTAGCAGCCTACGAGCAGTACTTC.

This clonotype was found a few times. DNA of the CDR3: TGTGCCAGTAGTATGGGTCAGAACAATCAGCCCCAGCATTTT. Translated, it gives CASSMGQNNQPQHF. The chain is built from TRBV19 and TRBJ1-5; unclear D gene. V was clipped by 3 bases and J by 3 bases, with 9 bases between them. The CDR3 extends over 14 amino acids. Germline CDR1 is LNHDA and CDR2 is SQIVND (reference sequence).

This clonotype has a count of ten or more. This chain joins TRBV2 and TRBJ2-7; TRBD2 agrees at 13 bases. The trim removed 6 bases at V and 4 bases at J, leaving 6 bases unmatched. This CDR3 is built from 15 residues. Per the germline V gene, CDR1 is SNHLY and CDR2 is FYNNEI. CDR3: CASRETSGRAYEQYF. The CDR3 DNA reads as TGTGCCAGCAGGGAAACTAGCGGGAGGGCTTACGAGCAGTACTTC.

Ten or more counts support this clonotype. The gene calls are TRBV2 and TRBJ1-1; 7 bases map to TRBD1. Germline V CDR1 and CDR2: SNHLY, FYNNEI. The V gene end was trimmed by 4 bases and the J gene end by 4 bases; junction bases not matched to a gene: 12. The CDR3 is made up of 16 amino acids. This chain's CDR3 is CASSGPQDRAGTEAFF. The CDR3 DNA is TGTGCCAGCAGTGGGCCCCAAGACAGGGCGGGCACTGAAGCTTTCTTT.

Ten or more counts support this clonotype. The gene calls are TRBV13 and TRBJ2-7; either TRBD1 or TRBD2 may fit D (5 bases each). Trimming stripped 2 bases from V and 2 bases from J, with 13 bases between. The CDR3 is 15 residues long. Germline CDR1 reads PRHDT; CDR2 reads FYEKMQ (reference sequence). The CDR3 DNA is TGTGCCAGCAGCTTAAAGTCCCGAGGGGCCTACGAGCAGTACTTC. It is translated as CASSLKSRGAYEQYF.

This clonotype was found a few times. With a much larger clone just one base away, this may be a read error. This chain uses TRBV3-1 with TRBJ2-1; 8 nucleotides agree with TRBD1. CDR3 length equals 15 residues. Germline CDR1 LGHDT, CDR2 YNNKEL (reference sequence). In DNA form, the CDR3 reads TGTGCCAGCAGCCAGTGGACAGGGATGCACAATGAGCAGCTCTTC. This translates into CASSQWTGMHNEQLF.

This clonotype was observed at least ten times. Written as DNA, the CDR3 is TGTGCCAGCAGTCCACGAACTAGCGGGAGAATCAATGAGCAGTTCTTC. This sequence encodes CASSPRTSGRINEQFF. The V gene is TRBV28, the J gene TRBJ2-1; 11 bases line up with TRBD2. With 5 bases clipped from V and 6 bases from J, the junction kept 9 bases outside the gene matches. CDR1 is MDHEN, CDR2 SYDVKM, per germline. The CDR3 is 16 residues long.

This clonotype was recorded a few times. V is TRBV27 and J is TRBJ2-7; D is possibly TRBD1 or TRBD2 (5 bases each). The germline gives CDR1 MNHEY, CDR2 SMNVEV (reference sequence). The CDR3 sequence is 14 residues long. V dropped 3 bases and J dropped 3 bases, with 12 bases sitting between them. For the CDR3, the DNA is TGTGCCAGCAGTTTTACCGGGGCGTTCTACGAGCAGTACTTC. It codes for CASSFTGAFYEQYF.